The clone carrying this T cell receptor beta chain turned up a few times. The antigen remains unidentified. This entry belongs to a study of beta chain features in type 1 diabetes. The CDR3 is 16 amino acids. V lost 6 bases to trimming and J lost 4 bases, with 19 bases between them. Germline V lookup: CDR1 SGDLS, CDR2 YYNGEE. cDNA synthesis used the whole RNA isolate, giving expressed TCRB sequences. Sequenced by immunoSEQ multiplex PCR; TCRdb stores in-frame clones only, minus some. The table records 680,000 or so clones, 13% of them present only once. Broader study findings: In every one of the four CD4+ subsets, TCRB CDR3s were moderately but significantly shorter in Type 1 diabetes patients. The cDNA sequencing approach could over-represent high-TCR-expressing cells.

Every single donor gave one heparinised blood draw, and these averaged about 110 mL. Purity of each sorted population was above 95%. The chain links TRBV9 to TRBJ2-2; perhaps TRBD2 as D (6 bases). The TCR sequence derives from a young man with type 1 diabetes. The sequenced material came from naive CD4+ T cells from blood. The CDR3 coding sequence is TGTGCCAGCATCGCGGGACGGTGGACCACCACCGGGGAGCTGTTTTTT. It translates to CASIAGRWTTTGELFF. Full variable domain (outside the CDR3, taken from reference TRBV9 and TRBJ2-2): DSGVTQTPKHLITATGQRVTLRCSPRSGDLSVYWYQQSLDQGLQFLIQYYNGEERAKGNILERFSAQQFPDLHSELNLSSLELGDSALYFCASIAGRWTTTGELFFGEGSRLTVL.